The T cell receptor (beta chain) under discussion was sequenced for a study of blood T cell repertoires in COVID-19. Clones were sequenced by immunoSEQ multiplex PCR, and TCRdb holds only the in-frame ones, with some missing. The data show around 150,000 clones, around 85% seen once. The germline V and J ends were trimmed by 3 bases and 5 bases, with 14 bases remaining between them. This CDR3 is built from 14 residues. CDR1 is MNHEY, CDR2 SMNVEV, per germline (reference sequence). Sequenced sample: peripheral blood. The TCR originated in a human donor with acute or convalescent COVID-19. The donor label of this sample is uncertain. This chain connects TRBV27 to TRBJ2-7; D is unclear. The CDR3 loop reads CASSFLGPTNEQYF. CDR3 nucleotide sequence: TGTGCCAGCAGTTTCCTCGGCCCGACAAACGAGCAGTACTTC.